These 6 T cell receptor beta chains were all obtained from the same sample, sequenced in a study of blood T cell repertoires in COVID-19 (dated by TCRdb to about 2020). The protocol used for the library was the immunoSEQ multiplex PCR assay. Entries here come from immuneACCESS through TCRdb and include only in-frame sequences with V and J called. Some clones fail to appear in such tables; in the studies checked, an unresolved V gene covers under half of the shortfall, and the cause of the remainder is unknown. Here the sample has 350,000 to 400,000 clones; 87% occur a single time. The top ten clones comprise roughly 2% of the sample. Specimen: PBMCs or T cells enriched from blood (not recorded which). Receptors originate from a man aged 40-55 years in a cohort exposed to, infected with or recovered from COVID-19 (not recorded which).

The chain links TRBV3-1 (or the pseudogene TRBV3-2) to TRBJ2-2; no clear D gene. There are 12 residues in the CDR3. The V gene lost 2 bases and the J gene lost 8 bases, with 6 bases spanning the gap. Per germline, CDR1 LGHDT and CDR2 YNNKEL (reference sequence). CDR3 DNA sequence: TGTGCCAGCAGCCAATCTTTGGGGGAGCTGTTTTTT. Amino acids: CASSQSLGELFF.

The V gene is TRBV5-1, the J gene TRBJ2-3; 9 nucleotides line up with TRBD2. Germline CDR1 is SGHRS and CDR2 is YFSETQ. V shed 0 bases and J 6 bases; nucleotides not matched to a gene: 5. CDR3 size: 15 residues. The CDR3 DNA follows: TGCGCCAGCAGCTTGGTCCTAGCGGGACAGGATACGCAGTATTTT. It is translated as CASSLVLAGQDTQYF.

The V call is TRBV29-1, the J call TRBJ1-3; tentatively, D is TRBD1 (6 bases). Germline V gene data show CDR1 as SQVTM and CDR2 as ANQGSEA. The CDR3 is made up of 13 amino acids. Trimming removed 6 bases at V and 1 base at J, with 10 bases between. The CDR3 region is CSVSTGSGNTIYF. DNA for the CDR3: TGCAGCGTCTCCACAGGGTCTGGAAACACCATATATTTT.

This rearrangement joins TRBV5-1 to TRBJ2-1, with 7 bases matching TRBD1. Germline V gene lookup returns CDR1 SGHRS and CDR2 YFSETQ. This CDR3 comprises 16 residues. The junction had 8 bases not matched to a gene; V was cut back by 1 base and J by 4 bases. The CDR3 is CASSLKGGYKYNEQFF. As DNA, the CDR3 is TGCGCCAGCAGCTTGAAAGGGGGCTACAAATACAATGAGCAGTTCTTC.

This chain uses TRBV3-1 (or the pseudogene TRBV3-2) with TRBJ1-2, with D possibly being TRBD1 (6 bases). Trimming cost V 2 bases and J 4 bases, with 11 bases left between them. This CDR3 region has 14 residues. The germline V gene has CDR1 LGHDT and CDR2 YNNKEL (reference sequence). In DNA form, the CDR3 reads TGTGCCAGCAGCCAAAAAGGGGGAACCTATGGCTACACCTTC. Translation gives CASSQKGGTYGYTF.

This chain connects TRBV6-4 to TRBJ2-3; 13 nucleotides align to TRBD2. Germline CDR1 reads MRHNA; CDR2 reads SNTAGT. Losses at the gene ends were 0 bases for V and 6 bases for J; bases not matched to a gene: 9. The CDR3 is made up of 18 amino acids. CDR3 in DNA: TGTGCCAGCAGTGACTCTCCGACTAGCGGGAGGTTTATGGATACGCAGTATTTT. It encodes CASSDSPTSGRFMDTQYF.